The clone carrying this T cell receptor beta chain was counted only a few times. As handled by the study authors: By means of reference gene primer amplification, nucleated cell counts were estimated. Clones were read by immunoSEQ multiplex PCR, and TCRdb kept only the in-frame ones, dropping some. D and trimming were read from the DNA, whereas the V and J calls and clone size are those reported in that table. The data contain 45,000 to 65,000 clones, approximately 88% of them seen just once; the ten biggest clones take up roughly 10%. This entry belongs to a study of blood T cell repertoires in COVID-19. Study at large: The study drew acute and convalescent COVID-19 samples from the United States, Italy and Spain. In each case, the material was cDNA or gDNA derived from T cells, B-cell-depleted T cells, or PBMCs.

Patients in Seattle were enrolled during active infection, then followed longitudinally. Trimming left V 0 bases short and J 5 bases short, with 11 bases between. Germline CDR1 is LGHNA and CDR2 is YSLEER. CDR3 length: 15 residues. This TCR came from a man between 25 and 39 years old with COVID-19, enrolled during active disease. J is TRBJ1-5 and V is TRBV4-3; the D gene is possibly TRBD1 (6 bases). Sequencing used peripheral blood. CDR3 loop: CASSQDTGSYQPQHF. In nucleotides, the CDR3 is TGCGCCAGCAGCCAAGATACAGGGAGCTATCAGCCCCAGCATTTT.